Below are 16 T cell receptor beta chains sequenced from a single sample in a study of T cell responses to AZD1222 COVID-19 vaccine. TCRdb's table, derived via immunoSEQ multiplex PCR, lists solely in-frame clones and lacks some. The sample contains 150,000 to 180,000 clones, 88% of which appear only once. Material: peripheral blood, obtained on day 0 of AZD1222 vaccination. The origin of the receptors is an adult in good health.

The gene calls are TRBV14 and TRBJ2-5; TRBD1 matches 7 bases. CDR1 and CDR2 from the germline V gene are SGHDN and FVKESK. J gave up 2 bases and V 4 bases, and 4 bases lay outside the gene matches. The CDR3 is 14 residues long. The CDR3 loop is CASSLWTGQETQYF. CDR3 in DNA: TGTGCCAGCAGCCTTTGGACAGGACAAGAGACCCAGTACTTC.

This clone was seen a handful of times. The chain recombines TRBV10-1 with TRBJ1-3, with TRBD1 matching 11 bases. The germline V gene has CDR1 WNHNN and CDR2 SYGVQD (reference sequence). V lost 2 bases, J lost 4 bases, and 10 bases stayed unmatched. The CDR3 has 18 residues. This chain's CDR3 is CASSEKDRGRETGNTIYF. In DNA form, the CDR3 reads TGCGCCAGCAGTGAGAAGGACAGGGGGCGCGAAACGGGAAACACCATATATTTT.

V is TRBV5-6 and J is TRBJ2-2; tentative D call: TRBD1 (5 bases). V lost 0 bases and J lost 7, with 13 bases in between. Germline V gives CDR1 SGHDT, CDR2 YYEEEE. The CDR3 is 15 residues long. The DNA of the CDR3 is TGTGCCAGCAGCTTGGTCGGGCAGGGCAACGGGGAGCTGTTTTTT. Translated, it gives CASSLVGQGNGELFF.

The chain joins TRBV5-1 to TRBJ2-2; maybe TRBD1 (5 bases). Germline V gives CDR1 SGHRS, CDR2 YFSETQ. The germline V and J ends were trimmed by 0 bases and 0 bases, with 6 bases remaining between them. The CDR3 runs to 15 residues. This chain's CDR3 is CASSLATANTGELFF. The CDR3 DNA reads as TGCGCCAGCAGCTTGGCGACAGCGAACACCGGGGAGCTGTTTTTT.

This chain uses TRBV10-3 with TRBJ1-4, with 7 bases identical to TRBD1. CDR1 ENHRY and CDR2 SYGVKD come from the germline V gene. Trimming took 3 bases from V and 8 from J; bases not matched to a gene: 6. The CDR3 consists of 14 residues. CDR3 in amino acids: CAISDPQTGEKLFF. As DNA, the CDR3 is TGTGCCATCAGTGATCCACAGACAGGGGAAAAACTGTTTTTT.

The V and J genes are TRBV7-2 and TRBJ2-5, with TRBD2 matching 8 bases. CDR3 length: 16 residues. CDR1 and CDR2 from the germline V gene are SGHTA and FQGNSA. With 3 bases clipped from V and 0 bases from J, the junction kept 6 bases outside the gene matches. CDR3 nucleotide sequence: TGTGCCAGCAGCTTCAATAGCGGGGCGCACCAAGAGACCCAGTACTTC. It is translated as CASSFNSGAHQETQYF.

The chain is built from TRBV3-1 (or the pseudogene TRBV3-2) and TRBJ1-1; D not certain. The V gene's germline CDR1 is LGHDT and CDR2 YNNKEL (reference sequence). This CDR3 spans 12 amino acids. Trimming took off 5 bases at V and 0 bases at J, with 4 bases between the two ends. CDR3 in DNA: TGTGCCAGCAGCTACATGAACACTGAAGCTTTCTTT. Its translation: CASSYMNTEAFF.

The chain employs TRBV18 and TRBJ1-1; D unclear. Trimming cost V 6 bases and J 2 bases, with 10 bases left between them. The germline V gene encodes CDR1 KGHSH and CDR2 LQKENI. CDR3 length: 13 residues. CDR3 nucleotides: TGTGCCAGCTCGAGGGATATCAACACTGAAGCTTTCTTT. Residues: CASSRDINTEAFF.

The chain has TRBV6-5 and TRBJ1-5; D not certain. Germline V lookup: CDR1 MNHEY, CDR2 SVGAGI. CDR3 length equals 16 residues. Trimming stripped 0 bases from V and 1 base from J, with 10 bases between. In DNA form, the CDR3 reads TGTGCCAGCAGTTACTCTGGTCCCTCGAGCAATCAGCCCCAGCATTTT. It codes for CASSYSGPSSNQPQHF.

V gene TRBV6-6 combines with J gene TRBJ2-7; tentatively, D is TRBD2 (5 bases). Per the germline V gene, CDR1 is MNHNY and CDR2 is SVGAGI (reference sequence). The CDR3 length is 13 residues. Between the trimmed V and J ends, which lost 2 bases and 3 bases, there was a span of 8 bases. The CDR3 is CASSYDGNYEQYF. The CDR3 DNA sequence: TGTGCCAGCAGTTACGACGGGAACTACGAGCAGTACTTC.

The rearrangement joins TRBV19 to TRBJ2-2; either TRBD1 or TRBD2 may supply D (7 bases each). The V gene's germline CDR1 is LNHDA and CDR2 SQIVND (reference sequence). This CDR3 comprises 20 residues. The V gene lost 4 bases and the J gene lost 0 bases, with 24 bases spanning the gap. The CDR3 loop is CASSTPPRGGTDANTGELFF. DNA for the CDR3: TGTGCCAGTAGTACCCCCCCCAGGGGGGGGACTGACGCGAACACCGGGGAGCTGTTTTTT.

V is TRBV5-1 and J is TRBJ1-3, with D unclear. With 3 bases removed from V and 4 bases from J, the gap between germline ends came to 17 bases. The germline CDR1 and CDR2 sequences are SGHRS and YFSETQ. CDR3 length: 16 amino acids. This chain's CDR3 is CASSWGVLGPGNTIYF. As DNA, the CDR3 is TGCGCCAGCAGCTGGGGAGTGTTAGGGCCCGGAAACACCATATATTTT.

Only a few counts were recorded for this clone. This chain joins TRBV7-6 and TRBJ1-3; 11 bases align to TRBD1. Losses at the gene ends were 5 bases for V and 0 bases for J; bases not matched to a gene: 15. The germline CDR1 and CDR2 sequences are SGHVS and FNYEAQ. CDR3 length: 20 amino acids. The CDR3 DNA sequence: TGTGCCAGCAGCGGCCCGGACAGGGGGCTATGCCCCTACTCTGGAAACACCATATATTTT. It translates to CASSGPDRGLCPYSGNTIYF.

This chain links TRBV6-6 with TRBJ2-2; a possible D gene is TRBD2 (6 bases). The CDR3 has 14 amino acids. V was trimmed by 2 bases and J by 4 bases, leaving 8 bases between them. Germline V gene sequence: CDR1 MNHNY, CDR2 SVGAGI (reference sequence). The CDR3 spells CASSYGGITGELFF. CDR3 nucleotide sequence: TGTGCCAGCAGTTACGGAGGGATCACCGGGGAGCTGTTTTTT.

CDR3 nucleotide sequence: TGCGCCAGCAGTGAGTCACCCCCCACCCAAGAGACCCAGTACTTC. Its translation is CASSESPPTQETQYF. The chain recombines TRBV10-2 with TRBJ2-5; D unclear. V lost 0 bases and J 1 base, leaving 9 bases between the germline ends. The CDR3 length is 15 residues. Germline loops: CDR1 WSHSY, CDR2 SAAADI.

The rearrangement links TRBV7-2 to TRBJ2-7; TRBD1 agrees at 8 bases. In germline, CDR1 is SGHTA, CDR2 FQGNSA. The CDR3 is 14 residues long. The junction had 9 bases not matched to a gene; V was cut back by 6 bases and J by 5 bases. CDR3 loop: CASRSEAGGNEQYF. The CDR3 DNA follows: TGTGCCAGCAGGTCGGAAGCAGGGGGCAACGAGCAGTACTTC.